This T cell receptor (beta chain) emerged from a study of B cell selection in AIRE deficiency. Study conclusions and caveats: With only TCRbeta sequenced, 35% to 45% of shared healthy Treg sequences overlapped Tconv. CDR3s were shorter in shared Treg sequences, reflecting few non-templated nucleotide insertions. In TCRBV usage, CDR3 length and diversity, patient Tconv and Treg cells matched healthy donors.

On this clone: What it recognizes is unknown.

Sorting defined conventional CD4 T cells as CD4+CD127+. This CDR3 region has 18 residues. CDR1 MNHNS and CDR2 SASEGT come from the germline V gene. V was pared by 2 bases and J by 4 bases, with 13 bases of the junction left unmatched. Generated by immunoSEQ multiplex PCR, the TCRdb table keeps only in-frame clones and is missing some. The data show roughly 25,000 clones, just under 97% seen once. Sequencing was done on a sample of CD4+CD127+ conventional T cells sorted from PBMCs. This rearrangement joins TRBV6-1 to TRBJ2-2; 7 nucleotides align to TRBD2. The clonotype originates from a human donor in good health. CDR3 nucleotides: TGTGCCAGCAGTGAACGGCCTCCATTGGGGGGGAGCACCGGGGAGCTGTTTTTT. This codes for CASSERPPLGGSTGELFF.